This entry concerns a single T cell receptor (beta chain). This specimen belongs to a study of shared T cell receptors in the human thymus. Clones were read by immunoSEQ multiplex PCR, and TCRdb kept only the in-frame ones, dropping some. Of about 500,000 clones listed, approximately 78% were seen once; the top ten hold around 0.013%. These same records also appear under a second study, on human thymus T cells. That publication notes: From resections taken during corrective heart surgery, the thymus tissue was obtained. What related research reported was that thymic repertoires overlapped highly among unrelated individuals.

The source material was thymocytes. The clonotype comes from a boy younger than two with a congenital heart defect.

The CDR3 spells CASSRPRRQGSKLAYEQYF. The DNA of the CDR3 is TGTGCCAGCTCACGTCCTCGTAGACAGGGGAGTAAGCTGGCCTACGAGCAGTACTTC. The chain is built from TRBV18 and TRBJ2-7; TRBD1 matches at 8 bases. CDR1 is KGHSH, CDR2 LQKENI, per germline. The trim removed 4 bases at V and 2 bases at J, leaving 19 bases unmatched. This CDR3 contains 19 residues.